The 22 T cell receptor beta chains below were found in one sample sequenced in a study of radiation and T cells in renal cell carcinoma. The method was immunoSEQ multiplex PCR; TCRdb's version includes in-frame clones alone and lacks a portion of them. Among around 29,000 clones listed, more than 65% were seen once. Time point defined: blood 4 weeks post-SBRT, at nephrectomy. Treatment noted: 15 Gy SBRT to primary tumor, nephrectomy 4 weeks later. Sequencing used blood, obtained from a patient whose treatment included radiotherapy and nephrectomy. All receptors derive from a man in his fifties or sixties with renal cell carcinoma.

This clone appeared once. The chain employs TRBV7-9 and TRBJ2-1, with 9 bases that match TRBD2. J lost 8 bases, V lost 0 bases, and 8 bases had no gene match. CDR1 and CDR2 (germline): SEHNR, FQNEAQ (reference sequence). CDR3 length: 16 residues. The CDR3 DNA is TGTGCCAGCAGCTTAGCGTCGATAGCGGGAGTCCATGAGCAGTTCTTC. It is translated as CASSLASIAGVHEQFF.

Here the CDR3 DNA reads TGCAGCGTTGCAACCATGGGACAGGGTTCGGACACCTTC. Its protein product is CSVATMGQGSDTF. V is TRBV29-1 and J is TRBJ1-2, with 9 bases that match TRBD1. The ends lost 4 bases at V and 12 bases at J; junction bases unmatched: 12. The germline gives CDR1 SQVTM, CDR2 ANQGSEA. This CDR3 has 13 amino acids.

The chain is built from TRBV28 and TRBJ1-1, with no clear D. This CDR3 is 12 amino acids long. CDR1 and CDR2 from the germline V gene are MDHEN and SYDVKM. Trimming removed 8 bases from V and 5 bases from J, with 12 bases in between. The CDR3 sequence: CASGSFRTEAFF. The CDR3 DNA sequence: TGTGCCAGCGGATCCTTTAGGACTGAAGCTTTCTTT.

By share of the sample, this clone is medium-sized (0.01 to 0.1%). The CDR3 sequence is CASSTNLIYGYTF. The CDR3 DNA reads as TGTGCCAGCAGCACAAACCTTATTTATGGCTACACCTTC. V usage is TRBV5-6 and J usage is TRBJ1-2; D is uncertain. CDR1 SGHDT and CDR2 YYEEEE come from the germline V gene. The V end was cut by 4 bases, the J end by 5 bases, with 12 bases between. The CDR3 loop spans 13 amino acids.

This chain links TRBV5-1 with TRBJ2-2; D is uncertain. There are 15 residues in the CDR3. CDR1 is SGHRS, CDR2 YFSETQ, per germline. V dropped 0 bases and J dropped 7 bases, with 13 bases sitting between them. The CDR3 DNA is TGCGCCAGCAGCTTGGCGGCCGCCGGTGGCGGGGAGCTGTTTTTT. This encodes CASSLAAAGGGELFF.

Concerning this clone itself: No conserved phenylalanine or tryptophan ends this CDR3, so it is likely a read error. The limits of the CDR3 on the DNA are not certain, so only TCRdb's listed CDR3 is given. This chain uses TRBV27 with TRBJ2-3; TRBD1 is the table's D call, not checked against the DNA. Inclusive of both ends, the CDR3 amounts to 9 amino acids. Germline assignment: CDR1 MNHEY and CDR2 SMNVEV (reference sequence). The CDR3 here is CASSSTGPA.

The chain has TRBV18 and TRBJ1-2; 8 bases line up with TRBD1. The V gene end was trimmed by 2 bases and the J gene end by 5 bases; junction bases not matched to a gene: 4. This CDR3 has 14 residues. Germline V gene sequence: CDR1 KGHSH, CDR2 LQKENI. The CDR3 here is CASSPGQGAYGYTF. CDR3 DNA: TGTGCCAGCTCACCAGGGCAGGGGGCATATGGCTACACCTTC.

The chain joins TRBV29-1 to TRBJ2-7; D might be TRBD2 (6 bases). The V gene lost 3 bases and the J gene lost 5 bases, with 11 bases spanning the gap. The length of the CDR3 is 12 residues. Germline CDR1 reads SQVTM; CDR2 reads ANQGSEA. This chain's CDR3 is CSVEGGYDEQYF. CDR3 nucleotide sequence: TGCAGCGTTGAGGGGGGTTATGACGAGCAGTACTTC.

CDR3 protein: CSASLADEQFF. As DNA, the CDR3 is TGCAGTGCTAGCTTAGCGGATGAGCAGTTCTTC. V gene TRBV20-1 combines with J gene TRBJ2-1; a possible D gene is TRBD2 (6 bases). The CDR3 consists of 11 residues. The V gene lost 3 bases and the J gene lost 8 bases, with 8 bases spanning the gap. The germline V gene has CDR1 DFQATT and CDR2 SNEGSKA (reference sequence).

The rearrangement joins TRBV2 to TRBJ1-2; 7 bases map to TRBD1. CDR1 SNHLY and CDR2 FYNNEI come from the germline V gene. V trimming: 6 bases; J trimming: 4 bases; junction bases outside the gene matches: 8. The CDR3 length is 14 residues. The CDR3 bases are TGTGCCAGCAGCTCGACAGGGAGCAGCTATGGCTACACCTTC. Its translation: CASSSTGSSYGYTF.

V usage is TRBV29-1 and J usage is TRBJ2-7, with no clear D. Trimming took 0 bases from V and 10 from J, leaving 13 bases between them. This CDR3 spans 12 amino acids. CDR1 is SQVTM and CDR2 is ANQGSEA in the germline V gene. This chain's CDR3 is CSVEDSGPGQYF. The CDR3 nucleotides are TGCAGCGTTGAAGATAGTGGGCCAGGACAGTACTTC.

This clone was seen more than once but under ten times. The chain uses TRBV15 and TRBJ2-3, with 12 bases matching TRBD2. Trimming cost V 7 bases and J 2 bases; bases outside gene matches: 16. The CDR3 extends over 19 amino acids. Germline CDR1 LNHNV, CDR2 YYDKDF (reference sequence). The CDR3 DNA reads TGTGCCACCAACCCTCGTGGCACTAGCGGGAGGCGACACACAGATACGCAGTATTTT. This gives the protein CATNPRGTSGRRHTDTQYF.

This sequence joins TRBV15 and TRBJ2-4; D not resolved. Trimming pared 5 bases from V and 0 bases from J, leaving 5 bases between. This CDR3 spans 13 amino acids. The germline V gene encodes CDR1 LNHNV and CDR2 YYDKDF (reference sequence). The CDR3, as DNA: TGTGCCACCAGCCCCATAGCCAAAAACATTCAGTACTTC. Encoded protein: CATSPIAKNIQYF.

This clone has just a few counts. The CDR3 loop is CAWGGANQPQHF. The CDR3 DNA follows: TGTGCCTGGGGAGGGGCTAATCAGCCCCAGCATTTT. The chain has TRBV30 and TRBJ1-5; TRBD1 is a possible D gene (5 bases). Germline V lookup: CDR1 GTSNPN, CDR2 SVGIG (reference sequence). Trimming took 5 bases from V and 4 from J, leaving 9 bases between them. CDR3 length: 12 residues. Complete variable domain (other parts from reference TRBV30 and TRBJ1-5): SQTIHQWPATLVQPVGSPLSLECTVEGTSNPNLYWYRQAAGRGLQLLFYSVGIGQISSEVPQNLSASRPQDRQFILSSKKLLLSDSGFYLCAWGGANQPQHFGDGTRLSIL.

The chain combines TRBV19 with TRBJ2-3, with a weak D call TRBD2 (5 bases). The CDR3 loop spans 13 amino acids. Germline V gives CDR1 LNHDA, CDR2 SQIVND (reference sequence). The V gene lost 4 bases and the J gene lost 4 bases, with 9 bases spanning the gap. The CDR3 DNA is TGTGCCAGTAGTAATTCGGGGTCAGATACGCAGTATTTT. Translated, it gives CASSNSGSDTQYF.

The CDR3 DNA is TGTGCCAGCACCGCCTCAGGGCAGGGTAACGGGGAGCTGTTTTTT. Amino acids: CASTASGQGNGELFF. The chain uses TRBV6-4 and TRBJ2-2; D may be TRBD1 (5 bases). V lost 7 bases and J 7 bases, leaving 19 bases between the germline ends. The germline V gene encodes CDR1 MRHNA and CDR2 SNTAGT. The CDR3 sequence is 15 residues long.

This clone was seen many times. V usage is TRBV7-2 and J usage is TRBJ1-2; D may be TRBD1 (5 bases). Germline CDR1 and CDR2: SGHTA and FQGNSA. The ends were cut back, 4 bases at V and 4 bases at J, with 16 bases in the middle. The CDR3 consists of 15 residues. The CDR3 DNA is TGTGCCAGCAGCTCCGCTCTCCGGGACGTCTATGGCTACACCTTC. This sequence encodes CASSSALRDVYGYTF.

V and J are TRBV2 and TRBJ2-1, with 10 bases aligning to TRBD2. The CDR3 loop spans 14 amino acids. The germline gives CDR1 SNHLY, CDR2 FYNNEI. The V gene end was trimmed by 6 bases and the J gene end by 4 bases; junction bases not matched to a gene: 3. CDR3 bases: TGTGCCAGCAGGATACTAGCGGGGTACAATGAGCAGTTCTTC. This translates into CASRILAGYNEQFF.

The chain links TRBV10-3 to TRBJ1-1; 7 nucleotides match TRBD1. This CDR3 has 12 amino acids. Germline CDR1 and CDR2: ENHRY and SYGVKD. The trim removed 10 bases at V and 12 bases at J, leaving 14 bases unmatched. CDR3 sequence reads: CATRTGLGGTFF. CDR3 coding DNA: TGTGCCACCCGGACAGGACTGGGGGGAACTTTCTTT.

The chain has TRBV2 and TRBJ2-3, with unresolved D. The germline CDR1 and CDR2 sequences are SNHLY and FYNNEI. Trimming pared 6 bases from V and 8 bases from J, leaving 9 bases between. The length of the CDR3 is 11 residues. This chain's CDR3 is CASRAEATQYF. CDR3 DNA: TGTGCCAGCAGGGCTGAGGCTACGCAGTATTTT.

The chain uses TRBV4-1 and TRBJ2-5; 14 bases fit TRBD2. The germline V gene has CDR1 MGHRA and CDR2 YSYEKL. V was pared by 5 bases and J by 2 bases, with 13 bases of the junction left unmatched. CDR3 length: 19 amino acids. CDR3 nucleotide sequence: TGCGCCAGCAGCGGGACTGGGACTAGCGGGAGTTCGTGGCAAGAGACCCAGTACTTC. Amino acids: CASSGTGTSGSSWQETQYF.

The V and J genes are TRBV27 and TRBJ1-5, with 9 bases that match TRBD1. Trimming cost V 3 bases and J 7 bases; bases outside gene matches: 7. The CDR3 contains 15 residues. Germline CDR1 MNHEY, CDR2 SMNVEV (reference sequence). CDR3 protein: CASSFGGTGKQPQHF. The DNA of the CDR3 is TGTGCCAGCAGTTTCGGGGGGACAGGGAAACAGCCCCAGCATTTT.